The T cell receptor beta chain under discussion was sequenced for a study of early T cells in non-severe SARS-CoV-2 infection. This clonotype was seen a handful of times. TCRdb used MiXCR to reprocess the 5' RACE reads, holding one entry per CDR3 protein. The sample has around 82,000 distinct CDR3 sequences; roughly 12% are singletons. The V and J ends lost 6 bases and 1 base, in that order; junction bases with no gene match: 6. The CDR3 runs 16 residues. Per germline, CDR1 SGHRS and CDR2 YFSETQ. Sequenced material: whole blood. The chain couples TRBV5-1 to TRBJ2-5, with 13 bases matching TRBD2. This clonotype was sampled from an adult who was a healthcare worker with PCR-confirmed SARS-CoV-2 infection or an uninfected control (not recorded which). The CDR3 spells CASTGLAGASQETQYF. The CDR3 coding sequence is TGCGCCAGCACCGGACTAGCGGGGGCCTCCCAAGAGACCCAGTACTTC.